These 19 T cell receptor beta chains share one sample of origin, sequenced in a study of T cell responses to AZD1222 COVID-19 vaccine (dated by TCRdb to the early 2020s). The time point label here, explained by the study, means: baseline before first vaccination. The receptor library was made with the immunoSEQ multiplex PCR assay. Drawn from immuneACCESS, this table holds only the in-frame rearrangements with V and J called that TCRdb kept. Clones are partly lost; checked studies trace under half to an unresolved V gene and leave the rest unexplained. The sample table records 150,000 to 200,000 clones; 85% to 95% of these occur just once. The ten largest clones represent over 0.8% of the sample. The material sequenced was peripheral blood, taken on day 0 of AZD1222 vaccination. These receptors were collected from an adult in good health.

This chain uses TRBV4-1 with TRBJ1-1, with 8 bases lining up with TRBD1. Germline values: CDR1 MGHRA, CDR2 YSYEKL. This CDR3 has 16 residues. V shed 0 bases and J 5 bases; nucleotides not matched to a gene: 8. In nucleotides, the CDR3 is TGCGCCAGCAGCCAAGAGGAAAACAGGGGGTGGACTGAAGCTTTCTTT. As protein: CASSQEENRGWTEAFF.

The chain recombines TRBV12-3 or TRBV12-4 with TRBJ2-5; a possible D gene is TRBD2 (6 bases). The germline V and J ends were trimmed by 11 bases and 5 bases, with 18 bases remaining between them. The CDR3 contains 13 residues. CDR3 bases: TGTGCCTGTCAAGGTACGGGGGTTGAGACCCAGTACTTC. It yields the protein CACQGTGVETQYF.

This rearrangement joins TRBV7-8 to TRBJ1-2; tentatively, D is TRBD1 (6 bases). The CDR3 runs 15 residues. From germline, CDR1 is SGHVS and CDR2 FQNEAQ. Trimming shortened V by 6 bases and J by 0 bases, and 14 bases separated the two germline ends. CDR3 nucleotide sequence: TGTGCCAGCAGATCAGGGGCAGTAACTAACTATGGCTACACCTTC. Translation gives CASRSGAVTNYGYTF.

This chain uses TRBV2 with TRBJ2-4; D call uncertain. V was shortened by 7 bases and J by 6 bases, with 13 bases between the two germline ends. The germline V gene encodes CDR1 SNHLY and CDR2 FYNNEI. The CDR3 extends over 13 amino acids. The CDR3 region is CASTQVEGNIQYF. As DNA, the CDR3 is TGTGCCAGCACCCAGGTGGAAGGAAACATTCAGTACTTC.

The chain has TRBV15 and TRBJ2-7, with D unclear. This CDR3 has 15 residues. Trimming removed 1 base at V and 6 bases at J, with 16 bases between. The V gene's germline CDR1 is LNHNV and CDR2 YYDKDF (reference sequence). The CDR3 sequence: CATSRGVRNLIEQYF. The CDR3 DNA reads TGTGCCACCAGCAGAGGGGTCAGGAACCTAATCGAGCAGTACTTC.

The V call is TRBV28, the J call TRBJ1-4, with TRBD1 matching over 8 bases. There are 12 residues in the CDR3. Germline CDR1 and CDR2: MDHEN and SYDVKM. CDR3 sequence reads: CASGQVNEKLFF. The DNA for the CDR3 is TGTGCTTCGGGACAGGTTAATGAAAAACTGTTTTTT.

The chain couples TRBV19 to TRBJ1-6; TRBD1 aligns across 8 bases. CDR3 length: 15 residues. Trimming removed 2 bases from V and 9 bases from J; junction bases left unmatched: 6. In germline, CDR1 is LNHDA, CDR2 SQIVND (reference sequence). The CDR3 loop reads CASSIWGTGTSPLHF. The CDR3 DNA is TGTGCCAGTAGTATATGGGGGACAGGTACTTCACCCCTCCACTTT.

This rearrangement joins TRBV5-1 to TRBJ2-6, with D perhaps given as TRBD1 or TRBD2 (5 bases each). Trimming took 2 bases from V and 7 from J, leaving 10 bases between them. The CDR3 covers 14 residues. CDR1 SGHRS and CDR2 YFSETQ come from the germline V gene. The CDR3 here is CASSFGTSANVLTF. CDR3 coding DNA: TGCGCCAGCAGCTTCGGGACGAGCGCCAACGTCCTGACTTTC.

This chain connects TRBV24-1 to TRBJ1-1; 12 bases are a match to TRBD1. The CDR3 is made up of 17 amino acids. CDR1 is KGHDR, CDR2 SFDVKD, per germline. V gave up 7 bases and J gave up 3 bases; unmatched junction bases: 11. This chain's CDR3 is CATSPRGTGGLDTEAFF. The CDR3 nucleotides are TGTGCCACCAGCCCACGAGGGACAGGGGGCTTGGACACTGAAGCTTTCTTT.

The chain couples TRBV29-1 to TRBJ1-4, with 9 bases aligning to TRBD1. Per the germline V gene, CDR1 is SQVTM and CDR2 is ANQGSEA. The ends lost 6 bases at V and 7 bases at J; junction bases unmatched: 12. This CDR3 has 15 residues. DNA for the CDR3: TGCAGCGTAGATACAGGGGGCGGCGGAGTTGAAAAACTGTTTTTT. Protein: CSVDTGGGGVEKLFF. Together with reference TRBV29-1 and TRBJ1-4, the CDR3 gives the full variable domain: SAVISQKPSRDICQRGTSLTIQCQVDSQVTMMFWYRQQPGQSLTLIATANQGSEATYESGFVIDKFPISRPNLTFSTLTVSNMSPEDSSIYLCSVDTGGGGVEKLFFGSGTQLSVL.

The CDR3 DNA follows: TGTGCCAGCAGCCAAGGCTGGGACAGCGATTCCTATGGCTACACCTTC. It specifies CASSQGWDSDSYGYTF. The chain employs TRBV14 and TRBJ1-2; 7 nucleotides match TRBD1. V lost 1 base and J lost 4; bases outside the gene matches: 9. This CDR3 has 16 amino acids. Germline-derived CDR1 and CDR2 are SGHDN and FVKESK.

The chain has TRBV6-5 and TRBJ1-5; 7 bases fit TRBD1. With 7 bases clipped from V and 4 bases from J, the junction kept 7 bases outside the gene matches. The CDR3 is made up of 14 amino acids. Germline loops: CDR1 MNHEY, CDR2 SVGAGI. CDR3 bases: TGTGCCAGCAAACAGCAGGGGGGAAATCAGCCCCAGCATTTT. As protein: CASKQQGGNQPQHF.

CDR3 nucleotide sequence: TGTGCCAGCAGCTTCTTGACAGGGTCTGAGGAGACCCAGTACTTC. It is translated as CASSFLTGSEETQYF. The chain couples TRBV5-4 to TRBJ2-5; 7 nucleotides align to TRBD1. The CDR3 has 15 amino acids. J was trimmed by 5 bases and V by 2 bases; bases with no gene match: 9. Germline CDR1 reads SGHNT; CDR2 reads YYREEE (reference sequence). Combining the CDR3 with reference TRBV5-4 and TRBJ2-5 gives the whole variable domain ETGVTQSPTHLIKTRGQQVTLRCSSQSGHNTVSWYQQALGQGPQFIFQYYREEENGRGNFPPRFSGLQFPNYSSELNVNALELDDSALYLCASSFLTGSEETQYFGPGTRLLVL.

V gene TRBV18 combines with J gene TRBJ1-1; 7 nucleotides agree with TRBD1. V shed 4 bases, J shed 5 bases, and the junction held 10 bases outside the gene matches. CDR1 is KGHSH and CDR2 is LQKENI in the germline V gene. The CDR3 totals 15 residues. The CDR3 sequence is CASSRAFQGGTEAFF. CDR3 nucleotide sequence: TGTGCCAGCTCACGCGCATTCCAGGGGGGGACTGAAGCTTTCTTT.

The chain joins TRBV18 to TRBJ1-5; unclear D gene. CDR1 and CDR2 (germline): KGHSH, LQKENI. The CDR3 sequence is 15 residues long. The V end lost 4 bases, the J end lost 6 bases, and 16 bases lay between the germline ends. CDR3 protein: CASSRSIEDGQPQHF. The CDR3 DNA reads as TGTGCCAGCTCACGCTCGATTGAAGACGGTCAGCCCCAGCATTTT.

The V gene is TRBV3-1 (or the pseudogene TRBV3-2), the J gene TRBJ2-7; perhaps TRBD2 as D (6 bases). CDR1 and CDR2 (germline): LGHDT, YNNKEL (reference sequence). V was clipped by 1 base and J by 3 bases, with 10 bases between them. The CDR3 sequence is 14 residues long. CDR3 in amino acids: CASSQGSGDYEQYF. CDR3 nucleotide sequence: TGTGCCAGCAGCCAAGGTTCGGGAGACTACGAGCAGTACTTC.

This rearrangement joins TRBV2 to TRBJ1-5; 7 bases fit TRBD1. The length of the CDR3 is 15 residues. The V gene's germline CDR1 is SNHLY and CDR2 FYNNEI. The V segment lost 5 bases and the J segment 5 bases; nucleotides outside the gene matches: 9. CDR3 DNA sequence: TGTGCCAGCAGTACCCCTATCGACAGGGATCAGCCCCAGCATTTT. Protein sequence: CASSTPIDRDQPQHF.

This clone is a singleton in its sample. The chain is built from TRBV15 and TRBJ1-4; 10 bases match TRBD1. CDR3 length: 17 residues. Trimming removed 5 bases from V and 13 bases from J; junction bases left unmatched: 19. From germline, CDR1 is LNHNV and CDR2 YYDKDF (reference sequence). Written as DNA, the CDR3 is TGTGCCACCAGCTCCCTAGTCCGGGACAGGGGCAAGGGGGCACTGTTTTTT. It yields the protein CATSSLVRDRGKGALFF.

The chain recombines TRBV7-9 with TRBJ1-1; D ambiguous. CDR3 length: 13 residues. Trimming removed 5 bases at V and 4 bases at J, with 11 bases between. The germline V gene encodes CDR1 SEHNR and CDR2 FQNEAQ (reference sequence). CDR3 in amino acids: CASSRTPSTEAFF. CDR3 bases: TGTGCCAGCAGCAGGACCCCGAGCACTGAAGCTTTCTTT.